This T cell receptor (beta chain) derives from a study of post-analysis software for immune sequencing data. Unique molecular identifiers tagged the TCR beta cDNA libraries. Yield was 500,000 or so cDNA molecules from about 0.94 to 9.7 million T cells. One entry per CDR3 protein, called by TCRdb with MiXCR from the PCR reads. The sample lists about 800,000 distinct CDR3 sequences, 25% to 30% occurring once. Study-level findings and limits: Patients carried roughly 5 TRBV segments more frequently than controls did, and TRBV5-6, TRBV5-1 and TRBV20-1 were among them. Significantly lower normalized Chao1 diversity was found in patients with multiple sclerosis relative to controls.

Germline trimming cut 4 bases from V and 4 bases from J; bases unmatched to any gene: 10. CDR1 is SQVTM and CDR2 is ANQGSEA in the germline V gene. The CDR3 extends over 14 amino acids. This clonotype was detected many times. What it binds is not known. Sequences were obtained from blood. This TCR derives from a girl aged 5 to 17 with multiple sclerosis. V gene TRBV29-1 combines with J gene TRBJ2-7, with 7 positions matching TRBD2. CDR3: CSVAFQRDGYEQYF. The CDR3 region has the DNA TGCAGCGTTGCGTTCCAGCGGGACGGGTACGAGCAGTACTTC.